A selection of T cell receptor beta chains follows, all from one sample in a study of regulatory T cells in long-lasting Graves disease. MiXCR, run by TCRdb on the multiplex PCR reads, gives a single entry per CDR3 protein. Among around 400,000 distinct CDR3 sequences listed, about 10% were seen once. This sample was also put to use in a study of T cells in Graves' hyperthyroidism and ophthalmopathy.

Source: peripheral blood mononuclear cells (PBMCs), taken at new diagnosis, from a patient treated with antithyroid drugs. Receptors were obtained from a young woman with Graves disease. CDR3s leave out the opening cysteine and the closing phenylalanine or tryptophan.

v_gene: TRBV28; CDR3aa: ASTPSLALGSSEQF
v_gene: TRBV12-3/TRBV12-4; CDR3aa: ANSPLAETYNEQF
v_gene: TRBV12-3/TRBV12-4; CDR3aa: ASRLRDANNSPLH
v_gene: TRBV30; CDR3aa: AWSYAGGHNTGELF
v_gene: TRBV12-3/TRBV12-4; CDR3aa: ASQRGGNEQF
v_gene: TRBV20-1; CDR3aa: SASSGDTQY
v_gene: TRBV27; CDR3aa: ASSSGVVGGNEQF
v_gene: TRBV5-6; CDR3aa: ASSPGLPHTGELF
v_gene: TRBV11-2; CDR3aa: ASSLGGTGAGWEQF
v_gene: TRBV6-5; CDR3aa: ASSYVSTGGDTEAF
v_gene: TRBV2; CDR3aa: ASKATRYEQF
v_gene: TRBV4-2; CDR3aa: ASSRGRQGMTDTQY
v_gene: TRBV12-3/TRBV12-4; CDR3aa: ASNPGTGGVAYNEQF
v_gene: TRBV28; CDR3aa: ASRVGSYNEQF
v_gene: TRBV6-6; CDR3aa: ASSYSIASTYEQY
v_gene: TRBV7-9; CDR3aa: ASRTGDTSSYEQY
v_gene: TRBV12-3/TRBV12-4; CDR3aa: ASQGPQGRVNEQF
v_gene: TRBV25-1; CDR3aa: ASSEWGGNEKLF
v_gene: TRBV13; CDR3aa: ASSWGLAGGAADTQY
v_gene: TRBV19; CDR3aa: ASSSGKFRAQH
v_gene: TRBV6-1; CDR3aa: ASSLTRANEQF
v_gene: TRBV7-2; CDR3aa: ASSFDRDSSYEQY
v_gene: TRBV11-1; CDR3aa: ASSETGVEQY
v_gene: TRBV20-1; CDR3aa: SATSGSQVQPQH
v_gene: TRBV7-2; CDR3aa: ASSLVGLGAEAF
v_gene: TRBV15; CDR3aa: ATSSPGTTYGYT
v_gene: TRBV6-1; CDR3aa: ASSWSDRGYGYT
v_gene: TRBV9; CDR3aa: ASSVVPRGEQF
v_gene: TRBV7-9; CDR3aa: ASSYLAGAAPLF
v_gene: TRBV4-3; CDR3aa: ASSDASRRGEQF
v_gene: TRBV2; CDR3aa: ASSDSGTANYGYT
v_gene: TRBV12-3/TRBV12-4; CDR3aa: ASSSDSVSTDTQY
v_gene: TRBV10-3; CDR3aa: AISKEHAGAKNIQY
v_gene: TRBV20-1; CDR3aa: SASAQGANGYT
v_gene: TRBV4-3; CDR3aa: ASRGSGRDGGHEQF
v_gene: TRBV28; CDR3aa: ASSFPFMRVAEGKNIQY
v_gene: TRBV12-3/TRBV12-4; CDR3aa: ASSFAGNTEAF
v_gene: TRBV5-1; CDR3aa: ASSLGSGSPDLKNIQY
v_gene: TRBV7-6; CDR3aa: ASSLGVGRNTYNEQF
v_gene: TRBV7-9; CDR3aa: ASSEFSGRAPLRLSTDTQY
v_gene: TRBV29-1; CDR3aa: SFLAGGPTNEQF
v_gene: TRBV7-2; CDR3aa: ASSLTLETQY
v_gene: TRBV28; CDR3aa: ASSTGGADSPLH
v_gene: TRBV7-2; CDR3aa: ASLTRGGPSYNEQF
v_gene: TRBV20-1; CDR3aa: SARGARDRVAYNEQF
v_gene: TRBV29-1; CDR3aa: SVTGGIYGYT
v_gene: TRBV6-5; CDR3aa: ASSSGTSYEQY
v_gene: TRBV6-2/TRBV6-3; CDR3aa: ASSSDRVYEKLF
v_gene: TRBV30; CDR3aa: AWSLGAGSEKLF
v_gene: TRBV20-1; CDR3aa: SARPLGSVEQY